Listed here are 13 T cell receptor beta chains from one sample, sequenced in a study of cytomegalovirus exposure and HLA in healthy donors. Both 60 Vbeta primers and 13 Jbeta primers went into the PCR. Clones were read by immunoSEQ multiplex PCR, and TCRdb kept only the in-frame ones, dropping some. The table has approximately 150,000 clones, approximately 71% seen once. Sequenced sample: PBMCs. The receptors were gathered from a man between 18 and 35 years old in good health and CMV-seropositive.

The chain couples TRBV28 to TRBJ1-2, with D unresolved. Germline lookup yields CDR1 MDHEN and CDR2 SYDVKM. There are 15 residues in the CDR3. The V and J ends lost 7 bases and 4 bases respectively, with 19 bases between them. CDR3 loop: CASTPLGERGYGYTF. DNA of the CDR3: TGTGCCAGCACCCCGCTCGGGGAGCGGGGCTATGGCTACACCTTC.

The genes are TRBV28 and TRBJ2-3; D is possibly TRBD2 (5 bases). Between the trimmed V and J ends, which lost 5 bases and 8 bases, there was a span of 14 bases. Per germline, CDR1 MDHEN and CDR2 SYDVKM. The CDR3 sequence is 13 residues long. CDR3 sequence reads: CASSTGPAGTQYF. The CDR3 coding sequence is TGTGCCAGCAGTACGGGCCCGGCGGGTACGCAGTATTTT.

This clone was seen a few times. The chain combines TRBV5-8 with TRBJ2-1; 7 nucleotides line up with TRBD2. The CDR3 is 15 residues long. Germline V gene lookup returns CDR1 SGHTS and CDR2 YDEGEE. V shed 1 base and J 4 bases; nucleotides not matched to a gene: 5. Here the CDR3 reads CASSLSLAAYNEQFF. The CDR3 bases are TGTGCCAGCAGCTTGTCCCTAGCGGCATACAATGAGCAGTTCTTC.

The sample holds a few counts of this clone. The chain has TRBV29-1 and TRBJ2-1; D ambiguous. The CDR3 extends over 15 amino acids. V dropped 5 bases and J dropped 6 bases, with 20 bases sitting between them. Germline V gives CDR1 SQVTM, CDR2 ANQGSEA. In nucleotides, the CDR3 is TGCAGCGTTCGTCGGTCCGTGGTTATCGGCAATGAGCAGTTCTTC. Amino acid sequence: CSVRRSVVIGNEQFF.

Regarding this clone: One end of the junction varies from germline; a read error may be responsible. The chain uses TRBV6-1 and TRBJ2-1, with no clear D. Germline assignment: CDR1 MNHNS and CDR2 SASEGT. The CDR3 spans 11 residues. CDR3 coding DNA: TGTACCAGCCTTTACTACAATGAGCAGTTCTTC. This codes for CTSLYYNEQFF.

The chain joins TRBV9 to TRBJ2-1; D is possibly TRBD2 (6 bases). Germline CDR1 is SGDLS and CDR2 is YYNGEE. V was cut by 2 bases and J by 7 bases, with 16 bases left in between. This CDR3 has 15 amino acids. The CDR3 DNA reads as TGTGCCAGCAGCGTTATGGGCGGGATGGGGAATGAGCAGTTCTTC. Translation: CASSVMGGMGNEQFF. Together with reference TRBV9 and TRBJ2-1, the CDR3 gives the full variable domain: DSGVTQTPKHLITATGQRVTLRCSPRSGDLSVYWYQQSLDQGLQFLIQYYNGEERAKGNILERFSAQQFPDLHSELNLSSLELGDSALYFCASSVMGGMGNEQFFGPGTRLTVL.

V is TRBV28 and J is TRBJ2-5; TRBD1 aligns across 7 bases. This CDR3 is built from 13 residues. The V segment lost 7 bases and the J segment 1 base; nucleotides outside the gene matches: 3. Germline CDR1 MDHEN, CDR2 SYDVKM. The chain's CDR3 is CASIRQGQETQYF. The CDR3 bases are TGTGCCAGCATTCGACAGGGCCAAGAGACCCAGTACTTC.

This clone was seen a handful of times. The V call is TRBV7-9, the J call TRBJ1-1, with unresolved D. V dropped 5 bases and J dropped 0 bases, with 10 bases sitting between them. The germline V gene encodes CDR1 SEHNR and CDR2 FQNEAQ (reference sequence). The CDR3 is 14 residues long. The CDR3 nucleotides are TGTGCCAGCAGCCCCGGAGGCATGAACACTGAAGCTTTCTTT. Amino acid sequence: CASSPGGMNTEAFF.

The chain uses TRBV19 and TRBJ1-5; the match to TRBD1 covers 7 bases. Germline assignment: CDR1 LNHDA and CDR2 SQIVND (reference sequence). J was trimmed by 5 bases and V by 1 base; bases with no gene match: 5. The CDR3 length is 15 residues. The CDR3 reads CASSIGRGLDQPQHF. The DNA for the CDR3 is TGTGCCAGTAGTATAGGAAGGGGGCTTGATCAGCCCCAGCATTTT. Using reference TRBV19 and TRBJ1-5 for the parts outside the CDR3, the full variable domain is DGGITQSPKYLFRKEGQNVTLSCEQNLNHDAMYWYRQDPGQGLRLIYYSQIVNDFQKGDIAEGYSVSREKKESFPLTVTSAQKNPTAFYLCASSIGRGLDQPQHFGDGTRLSIL.

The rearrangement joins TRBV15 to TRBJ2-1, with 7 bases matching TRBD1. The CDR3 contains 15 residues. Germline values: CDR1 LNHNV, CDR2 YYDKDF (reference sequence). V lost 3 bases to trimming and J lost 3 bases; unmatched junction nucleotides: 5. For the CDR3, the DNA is TGTGCCACCAGCAGGAGGGGGCAAATCTACAATGAGCAGTTCTTC. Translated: CATSRRGQIYNEQFF.

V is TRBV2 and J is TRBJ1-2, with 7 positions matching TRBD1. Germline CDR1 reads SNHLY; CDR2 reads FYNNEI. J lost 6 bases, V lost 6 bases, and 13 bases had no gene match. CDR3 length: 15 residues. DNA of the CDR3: TGTGCCAGCAGAAACGAAGGACAGGCCCTCCATGGCTACACCTTC. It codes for CASRNEGQALHGYTF. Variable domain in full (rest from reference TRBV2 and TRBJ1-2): EPEVTQTPSHQVTQMGQEVILRCVPISNHLYFYWYRQILGQKVEFLVSFYNNEISEKSEIFDDQFSVERPDGSNFTLKIRSTKLEDSAMYFCASRNEGQALHGYTFGSGTRLTVV.

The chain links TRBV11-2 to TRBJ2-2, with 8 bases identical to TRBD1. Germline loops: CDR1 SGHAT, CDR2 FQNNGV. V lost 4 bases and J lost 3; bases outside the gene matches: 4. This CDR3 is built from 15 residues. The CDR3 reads CASSSQGAYTGELFF. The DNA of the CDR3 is TGTGCCAGCAGCTCCCAGGGGGCATACACCGGGGAGCTGTTTTTT.

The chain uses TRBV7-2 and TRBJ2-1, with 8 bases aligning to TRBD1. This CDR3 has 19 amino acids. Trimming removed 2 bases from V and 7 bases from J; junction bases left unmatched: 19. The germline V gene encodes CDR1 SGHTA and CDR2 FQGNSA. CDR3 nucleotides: TGTGCCAGCAGCTTATCCCCAGGGGGCAGCGGGCGAGTGGGGAATGAGCAGTTCTTC. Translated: CASSLSPGGSGRVGNEQFF. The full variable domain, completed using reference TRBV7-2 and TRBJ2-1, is GAGVSQSPSNKVTEKGKDVELRCDPISGHTALYWYRQSLGQGLEFLIYFQGNSAPDKSGLPSDRFSAERTGGSVSTLTIQRTQQEDSAVYLCASSLSPGGSGRVGNEQFFGPGTRLTVL.